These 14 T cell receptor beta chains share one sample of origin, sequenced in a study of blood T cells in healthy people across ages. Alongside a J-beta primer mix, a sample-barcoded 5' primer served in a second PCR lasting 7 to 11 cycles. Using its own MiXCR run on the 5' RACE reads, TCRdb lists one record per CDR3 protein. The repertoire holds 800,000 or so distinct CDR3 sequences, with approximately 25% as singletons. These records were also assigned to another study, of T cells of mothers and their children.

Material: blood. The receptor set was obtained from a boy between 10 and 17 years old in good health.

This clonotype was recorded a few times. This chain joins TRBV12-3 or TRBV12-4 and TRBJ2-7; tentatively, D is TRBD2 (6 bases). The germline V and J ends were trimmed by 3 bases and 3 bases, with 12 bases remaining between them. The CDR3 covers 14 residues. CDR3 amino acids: CASSLTRGVYEQYF. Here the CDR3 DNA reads TGTGCCAGCAGTTTGACTAGAGGGGTCTACGAGCAGTACTTC.

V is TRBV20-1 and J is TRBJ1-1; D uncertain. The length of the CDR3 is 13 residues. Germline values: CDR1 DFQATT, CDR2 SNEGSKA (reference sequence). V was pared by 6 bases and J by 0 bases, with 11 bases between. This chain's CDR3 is CSAHIRMNTEAFF. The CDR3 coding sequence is TGCAGTGCCCACATCCGAATGAACACTGAAGCTTTCTTT.

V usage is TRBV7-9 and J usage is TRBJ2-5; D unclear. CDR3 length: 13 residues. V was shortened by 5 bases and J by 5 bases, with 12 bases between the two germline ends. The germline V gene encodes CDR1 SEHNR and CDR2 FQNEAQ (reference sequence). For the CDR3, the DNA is TGTGCCAGCAGCCCGAGAGAGACGGAGACCCAGTACTTC. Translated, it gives CASSPRETETQYF.

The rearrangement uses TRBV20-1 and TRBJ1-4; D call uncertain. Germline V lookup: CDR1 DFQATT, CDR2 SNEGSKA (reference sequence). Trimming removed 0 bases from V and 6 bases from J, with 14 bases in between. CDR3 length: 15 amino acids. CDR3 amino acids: CSARDLHGGDEKLFF. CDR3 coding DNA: TGCAGTGCTAGAGATTTGCACGGAGGAGATGAAAAACTGTTTTTT.

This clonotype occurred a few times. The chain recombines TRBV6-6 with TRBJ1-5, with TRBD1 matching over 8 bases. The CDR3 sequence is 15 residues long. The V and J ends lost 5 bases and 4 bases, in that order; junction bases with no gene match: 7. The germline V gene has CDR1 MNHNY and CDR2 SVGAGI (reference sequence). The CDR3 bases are TGTGCCAGCAGTCGAAGACAGGGGCCAAATCAGCCCCAGCATTTT. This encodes CASSRRQGPNQPQHF.

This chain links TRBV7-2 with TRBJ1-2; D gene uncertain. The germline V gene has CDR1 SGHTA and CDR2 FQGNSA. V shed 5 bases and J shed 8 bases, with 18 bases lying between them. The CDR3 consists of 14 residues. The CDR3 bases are TGTGCCAGCAGCCTGACCTACGAAGGACGGGGCTACACCTTC. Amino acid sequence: CASSLTYEGRGYTF.

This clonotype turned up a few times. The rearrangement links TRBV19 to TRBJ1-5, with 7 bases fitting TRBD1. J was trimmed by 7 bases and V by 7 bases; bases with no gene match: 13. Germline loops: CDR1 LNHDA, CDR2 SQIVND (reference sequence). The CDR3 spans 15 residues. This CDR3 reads CASIATGTSGQPQHF. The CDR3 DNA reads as TGTGCCAGTATTGCGACAGGGACTTCTGGGCAGCCCCAGCATTTT.

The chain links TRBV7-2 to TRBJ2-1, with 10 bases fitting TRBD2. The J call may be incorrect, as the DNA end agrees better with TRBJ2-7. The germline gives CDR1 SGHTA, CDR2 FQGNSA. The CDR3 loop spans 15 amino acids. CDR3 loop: CASSPSSGRLSEQYF. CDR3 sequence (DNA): TGTGCCAGCAGCCCGTCTAGCGGGAGACTCTCCGAGCAGTACTTC.

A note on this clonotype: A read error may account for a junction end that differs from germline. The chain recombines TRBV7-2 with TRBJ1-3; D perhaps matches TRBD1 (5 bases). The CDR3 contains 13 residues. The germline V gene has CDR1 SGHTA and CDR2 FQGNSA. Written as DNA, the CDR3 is TGTGCTAGCAGCTTAGGTGGGGGAGGCACCATATATTTT. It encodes CASSLGGGGTIYF.

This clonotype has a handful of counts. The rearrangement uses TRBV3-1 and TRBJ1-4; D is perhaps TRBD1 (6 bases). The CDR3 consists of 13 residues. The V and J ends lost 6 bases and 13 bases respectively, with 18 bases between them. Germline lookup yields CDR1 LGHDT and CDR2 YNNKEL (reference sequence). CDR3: CASRDSGFVTLFF. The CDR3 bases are TGTGCCAGCAGGGACAGCGGCTTTGTTACACTGTTTTTT.

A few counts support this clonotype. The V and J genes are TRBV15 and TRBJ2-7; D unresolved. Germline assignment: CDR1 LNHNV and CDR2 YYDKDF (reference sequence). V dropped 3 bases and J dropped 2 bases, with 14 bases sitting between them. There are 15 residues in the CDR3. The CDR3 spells CATSSVQRSAYEQYF. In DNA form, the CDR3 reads TGTGCCACCAGCAGCGTACAGAGAAGCGCCTACGAGCAGTACTTC.

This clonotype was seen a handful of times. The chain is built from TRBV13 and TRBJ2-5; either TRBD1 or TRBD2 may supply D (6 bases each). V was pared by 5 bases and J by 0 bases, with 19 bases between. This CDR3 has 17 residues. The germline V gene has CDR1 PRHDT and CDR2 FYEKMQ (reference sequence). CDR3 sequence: CASSPKGGAHYQETQYF. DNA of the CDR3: TGTGCCAGCAGCCCGAAGGGGGGTGCTCACTACCAAGAGACCCAGTACTTC.

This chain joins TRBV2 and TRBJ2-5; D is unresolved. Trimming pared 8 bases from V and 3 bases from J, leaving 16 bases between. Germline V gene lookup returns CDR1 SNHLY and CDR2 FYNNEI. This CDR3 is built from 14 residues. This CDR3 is CASGSMLGKETQYF. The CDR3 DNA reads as TGTGCCAGCGGGTCCATGCTTGGAAAAGAGACCCAGTACTTC.

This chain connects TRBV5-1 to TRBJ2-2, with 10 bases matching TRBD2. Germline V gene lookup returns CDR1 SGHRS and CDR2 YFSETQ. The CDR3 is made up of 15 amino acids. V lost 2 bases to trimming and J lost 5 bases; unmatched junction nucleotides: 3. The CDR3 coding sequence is TGCGCCAGCAGCTTCATACTAGCGGGAACCGGGGAGCTGTTTTTT. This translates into CASSFILAGTGELFF.